A single sample is the source of the 23 T cell receptor beta chains below, sequenced in a study of OX40 agonist ivuxolimab in advanced cancers. TCRdb's copy holds only in-frame clones and misses some; the assay was immunoSEQ multiplex PCR. The repertoire holds roughly 79,000 clones, about 88% seen once, with roughly 15% in the top ten. The sample consisted of CD4+ or CD8+ T cells sorted from blood, taken in a trial of the OX40 agonist ivuxolimab. Source of these receptors: an adult with an advanced solid tumor such as melanoma, head and neck, liver or kidney cancer.

The gene calls are TRBV18 and TRBJ1-2, with a possible D match to TRBD1 (5 bases). Looked up from germline, CDR1 is KGHSH and CDR2 is LQKENI. Deletions cut 3 bases from V and 4 bases from J, with 18 bases between. CDR3 length equals 16 residues. As DNA, the CDR3 is TGTGCCAGCTCACCGCCCGGCAGGGAGGGCGGCTATGGCTACACCTTC. This translates into CASSPPGREGGYGYTF. The whole variable domain, remainder taken from reference TRBV18 and TRBJ1-2, is NAGVMQNPRHLVRRRGQEARLRCSPMKGHSHVYWYRQLPEEGLKFMVYLQKENIIDESGMPKERFSAEFPKEGPSILRIQQVVRGDSAAYFCASSPPGREGGYGYTFGSGTRLTVV.

The CDR3, as DNA: TGTGCCAGCAGCCAAGGGGCGACCACCCCGATGGGCAACACCGGGGAGCTGTTTTTT. Translation gives CASSQGATTPMGNTGELFF. This chain connects TRBV4-2 to TRBJ2-2, with no clear D. Germline loops: CDR1 LGHNA, CDR2 YNFKEQ. The CDR3 runs to 19 residues. Trimming cost V 1 base and J 2 bases, with 20 bases left between them.

The rearrangement links TRBV5-6 to TRBJ2-2, with D possibly TRBD1 on 6 matching bases. Germline CDR1 and CDR2: SGHDT and YYEEEE. The CDR3 is 15 amino acids. Trimming took off 4 bases at V and 2 bases at J, with 12 bases between the two ends. The CDR3 here is CASSPYRVNTGELFF. CDR3 coding DNA: TGTGCCAGCAGCCCGTACAGGGTTAACACCGGGGAGCTGTTTTTT.

CDR3 residues: CSATQSQREVGEQYF. The CDR3 DNA is TGCAGCGCAACGCAGAGCCAGAGAGAGGTAGGCGAGCAGTACTTC. V usage is TRBV29-1 and J usage is TRBJ2-7; D remains ambiguous. Per germline, CDR1 SQVTM and CDR2 ANQGSEA. The CDR3 loop spans 15 amino acids. Trimming took 7 bases from V and 6 from J, leaving 25 bases between them.

The chain carries TRBV6-5 and TRBJ1-3; no clear D gene. The CDR3 has 14 residues. V lost 8 bases to trimming and J lost 3 bases, with 14 bases between them. The germline CDR1 and CDR2 sequences are MNHEY and SVGAGI. The DNA of the CDR3 is TGTGCCAGCCGAACAGAGGGTCTTGGAAACACCATATATTTT. Protein sequence: CASRTEGLGNTIYF.

The chain employs TRBV5-4 and TRBJ1-4; TRBD1 might be the D (5 bases). Trimming stripped 4 bases from V and 3 bases from J, with 13 bases between. The CDR3 loop spans 15 amino acids. Germline CDR1 SGHNT, CDR2 YYREEE (reference sequence). The CDR3 nucleotides are TGTGCCAGCAGCCAAGAGGGGCCAGCTAATGAAAAACTGTTTTTT. This encodes CASSQEGPANEKLFF.

The J gene is TRBJ2-1, the V gene TRBV7-2; TRBD2 aligns across 14 bases. The CDR3 runs to 14 residues. V trimming: 4 bases; J trimming: 8 bases; junction bases outside the gene matches: 1. From germline, CDR1 is SGHTA and CDR2 FQGNSA. The CDR3 protein is CASSWGLAGDEQFF. The DNA for the CDR3 is TGTGCCAGCAGCTGGGGACTAGCGGGAGATGAGCAGTTCTTC.

The chain combines TRBV2 with TRBJ2-5, with 7 positions matching TRBD1. V was pared by 6 bases and J by 1 base, with 5 bases of the junction left unmatched. The CDR3 is made up of 14 amino acids. Germline V gene sequence: CDR1 SNHLY, CDR2 FYNNEI. CDR3 coding DNA: TGTGCCAGCAGGAGGGGACAGCCCCAAGAGACCCAGTACTTC. This sequence encodes CASRRGQPQETQYF.

The gene calls are TRBV14 and TRBJ1-2, with D perhaps matching TRBD1 (6 bases). Germline V CDR1 and CDR2: SGHDN, FVKESK. The CDR3 extends over 15 amino acids. The V end lost 4 bases, the J end lost 4 bases, and 16 bases lay between the germline ends. The CDR3 protein is CASSPHGGWSYGYTF. The CDR3 region has the DNA TGTGCCAGCAGCCCTCATGGGGGCTGGAGCTATGGCTACACCTTC.

J is TRBJ2-1 and V is TRBV5-1; 7 bases match TRBD1. V gave up 3 bases and J gave up 3 bases; unmatched junction bases: 6. This CDR3 contains 15 residues. Germline lookup yields CDR1 SGHRS and CDR2 YFSETQ. CDR3: CASSSTGTDYNEQFF. The CDR3 DNA sequence: TGCGCCAGCAGCTCAACCGGGACAGACTACAATGAGCAGTTCTTC.

The DNA for the CDR3 is TGTGCCAGCAGTTTCGCGATAAGTCAGTACTTC. Protein sequence: CASSFAISQYF. The V and J genes are TRBV28 and TRBJ2-7; D not certain. The V gene lost 3 bases and the J gene lost 10 bases, with 10 bases spanning the gap. Looked up from germline, CDR1 is MDHEN and CDR2 is SYDVKM. There are 11 residues in the CDR3.

The rearrangement links TRBV28 to TRBJ2-1, with 9 bases lining up with TRBD2. J was trimmed by 4 bases and V by 7 bases; bases with no gene match: 5. The CDR3 consists of 14 residues. The germline V gene has CDR1 MDHEN and CDR2 SYDVKM. The CDR3 protein is CASKILAGYNEQFF. The DNA for the CDR3 is TGTGCCAGCAAAATCCTAGCGGGGTACAATGAGCAGTTCTTC.

The chain joins TRBV6-6 to TRBJ2-1; the D gene is possibly TRBD2 (5 bases). CDR1 and CDR2 from the germline V gene are MNHNY and SVGAGI (reference sequence). This CDR3 is 15 amino acids long. Trimming stripped 0 bases from V and 5 bases from J, with 11 bases between. CDR3 in amino acids: CASSYSRDQDNEQFF. The CDR3 DNA sequence: TGTGCCAGCAGTTACTCACGGGATCAAGACAATGAGCAGTTCTTC.

CDR3 coding DNA: TGTGCCAGCAGCCCCCGACCCCCTAGCGGGTTTGCCTACGAGCAGTACTTC. This sequence encodes CASSPRPPSGFAYEQYF. The chain couples TRBV21-1 to TRBJ2-7; the table gives TRBD2 as D, unverified against the DNA. TRBV21-1 is a listed pseudogene. The CDR3 contains 17 residues.

The chain recombines TRBV5-1 with TRBJ1-1; D gene unclear. V lost 3 bases and J 2 bases, leaving 11 bases between the germline ends. Looked up from germline, CDR1 is SGHRS and CDR2 is YFSETQ. There are 14 residues in the CDR3. CDR3 residues: CASSSQGPNTEAFF. The CDR3 DNA reads as TGCGCCAGCAGCTCCCAAGGGCCTAACACTGAAGCTTTCTTT.

The gene calls are TRBV19 and TRBJ2-3; D possibly corresponds to TRBD2 (5 bases). V lost 1 base, J lost 4 bases, and 12 bases lay in between. CDR1 is LNHDA, CDR2 SQIVND, per germline (reference sequence). CDR3 length: 15 amino acids. The CDR3 DNA sequence: TGTGCCAGTAGTATAGTAGCGCGGTTTGCAGATACGCAGTATTTT. This sequence encodes CASSIVARFADTQYF.

This rearrangement joins TRBV28 to TRBJ2-3; 11 bases agree with TRBD1. The germline V gene encodes CDR1 MDHEN and CDR2 SYDVKM. Trimming removed 5 bases from V and 7 bases from J; junction bases left unmatched: 8. The CDR3 contains 15 residues. The CDR3 reads CASSIRRDRGNTQYF. CDR3 DNA sequence: TGTGCCAGCAGTATCCGCCGGGACAGGGGGAATACGCAGTATTTT.

The chain is built from TRBV5-1 and TRBJ1-2, with D unresolved. The CDR3 contains 15 residues. V shed 0 bases and J shed 1 base, with 10 bases lying between them. Looked up from germline, CDR1 is SGHRS and CDR2 is YFSETQ. The CDR3 DNA reads TGCGCCAGCAGCTTGGAGGCCTCTTTTAACTATGGCTACACCTTC. Its translation is CASSLEASFNYGYTF.

This chain connects TRBV6-5 to TRBJ1-5; D call uncertain. Per germline, CDR1 MNHEY and CDR2 SVGAGI. This CDR3 has 13 amino acids. Trimming pared 0 bases from V and 4 bases from J, leaving 4 bases between. CDR3 sequence: CASSYSWNQPQHF. The CDR3 nucleotides read TGTGCCAGCAGTTACTCGTGGAATCAGCCCCAGCATTTT.

V and J are TRBV4-1 and TRBJ2-1; the D is unclear. Germline CDR1 MGHRA, CDR2 YSYEKL. V dropped 0 bases and J dropped 5 bases, with 8 bases sitting between them. CDR3 length: 14 residues. The CDR3 bases are TGCGCCAGCAGCCAAGAATCCAGACACAATGAGCAGTTCTTC. Translating it yields CASSQESRHNEQFF.

V and J are TRBV4-2 and TRBJ2-3, with 10 bases fitting TRBD1. The V gene end was trimmed by 0 bases and the J gene end by 6 bases; junction bases not matched to a gene: 12. The CDR3 has 18 amino acids. Looked up from germline, CDR1 is LGHNA and CDR2 is YNFKEQ. The CDR3 here is CASSQEETGGALWDTQYF. CDR3 DNA: TGTGCCAGCAGCCAAGAAGAGACAGGGGGCGCTCTTTGGGATACGCAGTATTTT.

The chain links TRBV21-1 to TRBJ1-4; the table's D gene call, TRBD1, was not cross checked with the DNA. TRBV21-1 corresponds to a pseudogene. The CDR3 is made up of 15 amino acids. The CDR3 loop is CASSNRVATNEKLFF. In DNA, the CDR3 is TGTGCCAGCAGCAACAGGGTAGCAACTAATGAAAAACTGTTTTTT.

The chain employs TRBV29-1 and TRBJ2-5; D is tentatively TRBD1 or TRBD2 (5 bases each). The CDR3 has 12 amino acids. The germline V and J ends were trimmed by 7 bases and 5 bases, with 14 bases remaining between them. The germline CDR1 and CDR2 sequences are SQVTM and ANQGSEA. Here the CDR3 reads CSANPGTETQYF. Written as DNA, the CDR3 is TGCAGCGCTAATCCAGGGACCGAGACCCAGTACTTC.